Sequencing of this T cell receptor beta chain was carried out in a study of shared clonotypes between healthy human individuals. In the study overall: The donor group consisted of a couple of women and three men, aged 18 to 49.

The study drew its donors from healthy HIV-negative adults without recent acute infections or vaccinations. This clone was seen at least ten times. The length of the CDR3 is 16 residues. Germline V gives CDR1 SGHDN, CDR2 FVKESK. Trimming pared 4 bases from V and 5 bases from J, leaving 21 bases between. Unsorted PBMC DNA was sequenced on ten immunoSEQ deep assay plates. Sequencing used immunoSEQ multiplex PCR; TCRdb keeps in-frame clones, though not all of them. The sample has about half a million clones, around 79% seen once. Sequenced input: PBMCs. The chain is built from TRBV14 and TRBJ2-7; D perhaps matches TRBD2 (7 bases). The receptor was derived from a woman in her 40s in good health. Some clones in this sample may be carry-over from other donors' samples. As DNA, the CDR3 is TGTGCCAGCAGCCGGGCGTCGGGGGGCATTTGGGACGAGCAGTACTTC. This encodes CASSRASGGIWDEQYF.